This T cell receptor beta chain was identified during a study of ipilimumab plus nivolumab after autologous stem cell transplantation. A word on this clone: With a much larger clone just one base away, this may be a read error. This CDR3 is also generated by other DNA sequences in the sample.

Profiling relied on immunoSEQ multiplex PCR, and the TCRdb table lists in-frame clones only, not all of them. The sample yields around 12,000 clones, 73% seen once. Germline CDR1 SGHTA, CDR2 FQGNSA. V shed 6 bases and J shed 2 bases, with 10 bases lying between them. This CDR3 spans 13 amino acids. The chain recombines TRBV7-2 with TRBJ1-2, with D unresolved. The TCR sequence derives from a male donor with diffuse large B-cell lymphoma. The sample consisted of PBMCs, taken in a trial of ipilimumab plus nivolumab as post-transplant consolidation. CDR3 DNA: TGTGCCAGCAGTGTCTCCCAAAACTATGGCTACACCTTC. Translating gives CASSVSQNYGYTF.